The entry below gives a single TCR beta chain sequence along with its context. The target antigen is unknown. This CDR3 spans 15 amino acids. The germline V and J ends were trimmed by 4 bases and 4 bases, with 17 bases remaining between them. Looked up from germline, CDR1 is SGHKS and CDR2 is YYEKEE (reference sequence). For TCR, cDNA came from 5'RACE template switching, which added a universal primer site and UMIs. MiXCR, applied by TCRdb to the 5' RACE reads, yields one record per CDR3 protein. The table has 450,000 to 600,000 distinct CDR3 sequences, about 13% seen once. This specimen belongs to a study of T cells after yellow fever vaccination. Study-wide results and limits: The study re-detected most primary-vaccination clones after the booster (around 96% CD4, almost 90% CD8). There was a possibility that FACS-sorted repertoires contained abundant clonotypes contaminating from the bulk population.

The sequences come from PBMCs, collected on the day of the yellow fever booster vaccination. This clonotype originated in a man aged 25 to 40 who received the YFV17D yellow fever vaccine. The rearrangement uses TRBV5-5 and TRBJ1-2, with D possibly matching TRBD1 (6 bases). The CDR3 reads CASSPRGIVSYGYTF. For the CDR3, the DNA is TGTGCCAGCAGCCCAAGGGGGATAGTTAGCTATGGCTACACCTTC.